This passage covers 7 T cell receptor beta chains from one sample sequenced in a study of blood T cell repertoires in COVID-19. Profiled with immunoSEQ multiplex PCR; TCRdb holds only in-frame clones, not every one. The sample holds 200,000 to 250,000 clones, roughly 86% seen once. Sequenced material: peripheral blood. These receptors all come from a woman between 55 and 75 years old with acute or convalescent COVID-19.

V is TRBV5-1 and J is TRBJ2-5; TRBD1 aligns across 9 bases. CDR3 size: 15 residues. CDR1 and CDR2 from the germline V gene are SGHRS and YFSETQ. The V segment lost 5 bases and the J segment 5 bases; nucleotides outside the gene matches: 10. CDR3 region: CASRRGQGSWETQYF. The CDR3 DNA reads as TGCGCCAGCAGGCGAGGACAGGGGTCATGGGAGACCCAGTACTTC.

The chain combines TRBV6-5 with TRBJ1-6; D is unresolved. Germline values: CDR1 MNHEY, CDR2 SVGAGI. Trimming shortened V by 6 bases and J by 7 bases, and 10 bases separated the two germline ends. The CDR3 covers 13 residues. CDR3: CASRTEQNSPLHF. The CDR3 DNA follows: TGTGCCAGCAGGACGGAACAGAATTCACCCCTCCACTTT.

J is TRBJ1-1 and V is TRBV16; D may be TRBD1 (5 bases). Germline lookup yields CDR1 KGHSY and CDR2 FQNENV. The CDR3 runs to 14 residues. V dropped 5 bases and J dropped 9 bases, with 19 bases sitting between them. CDR3 residues: CASSIERAGTKAFF. The CDR3 DNA follows: TGTGCCAGCAGCATCGAAAGAGCGGGGACTAAAGCTTTCTTT.

For this clone: Other DNA sequences in this sample translate to the same CDR3. The chain employs TRBV3-1 (or the pseudogene TRBV3-2) and TRBJ1-3; the match to TRBD1 covers 8 bases. CDR3 size: 14 residues. With 4 bases clipped from V and 4 bases from J, the junction kept 3 bases outside the gene matches. Germline V gene lookup returns CDR1 LGHDT and CDR2 YNNKEL (reference sequence). The CDR3 loop reads CASSPRDRGNTIYF. The CDR3 DNA reads as TGTGCCAGCAGCCCCCGGGACAGGGGAAACACCATATATTTT.

The gene calls are TRBV25-1 and TRBJ1-2; D gene uncertain. This CDR3 comprises 14 residues. Trimming took 2 bases from V and 0 from J, leaving 7 bases between them. The V gene's germline CDR1 is MGHDK and CDR2 SYGVNS. CDR3 protein: CASSEEVPNYGYTF. CDR3 DNA sequence: TGTGCCAGCAGTGAAGAGGTTCCTAACTATGGCTACACCTTC.

The J gene is TRBJ2-3, the V gene TRBV2; TRBD2 might be the D (6 bases). Germline V CDR1 and CDR2: SNHLY, FYNNEI. This CDR3 is built from 17 residues. With 5 bases removed from V and 5 bases from J, the gap between germline ends came to 23 bases. The CDR3 DNA reads as TGTGCCAGCAGTAAACCCGGGACTCTTAAAGTGGGAGATACGCAGTATTTT. This sequence encodes CASSKPGTLKVGDTQYF.

The chain is built from TRBV10-2 and TRBJ2-3; tentatively, D is TRBD1 (6 bases). The CDR3 has 15 residues. Germline CDR1 reads WSHSY; CDR2 reads SAAADI. Trimming took 3 bases from V and 5 from J, leaving 15 bases between them. CDR3 sequence (DNA): TGCGCCAGCAGTGAAATAGGGGGTGTTAGAGATACGCAGTATTTT. Amino acids: CASSEIGGVRDTQYF.